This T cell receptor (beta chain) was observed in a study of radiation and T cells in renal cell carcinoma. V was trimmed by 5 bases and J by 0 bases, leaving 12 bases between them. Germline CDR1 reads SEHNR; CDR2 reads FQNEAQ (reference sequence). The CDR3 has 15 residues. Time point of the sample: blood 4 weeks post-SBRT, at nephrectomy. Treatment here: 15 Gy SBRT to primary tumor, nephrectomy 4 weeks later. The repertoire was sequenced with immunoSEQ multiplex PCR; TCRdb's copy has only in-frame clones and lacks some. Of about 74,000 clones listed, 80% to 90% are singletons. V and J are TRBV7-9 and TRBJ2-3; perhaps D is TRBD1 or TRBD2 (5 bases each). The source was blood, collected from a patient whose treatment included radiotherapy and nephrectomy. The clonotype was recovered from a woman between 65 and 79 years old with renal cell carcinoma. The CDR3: CASSTGGGSTDTQYF. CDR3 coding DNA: TGTGCCAGCAGCACGGGTGGGGGTAGCACAGATACGCAGTATTTT.